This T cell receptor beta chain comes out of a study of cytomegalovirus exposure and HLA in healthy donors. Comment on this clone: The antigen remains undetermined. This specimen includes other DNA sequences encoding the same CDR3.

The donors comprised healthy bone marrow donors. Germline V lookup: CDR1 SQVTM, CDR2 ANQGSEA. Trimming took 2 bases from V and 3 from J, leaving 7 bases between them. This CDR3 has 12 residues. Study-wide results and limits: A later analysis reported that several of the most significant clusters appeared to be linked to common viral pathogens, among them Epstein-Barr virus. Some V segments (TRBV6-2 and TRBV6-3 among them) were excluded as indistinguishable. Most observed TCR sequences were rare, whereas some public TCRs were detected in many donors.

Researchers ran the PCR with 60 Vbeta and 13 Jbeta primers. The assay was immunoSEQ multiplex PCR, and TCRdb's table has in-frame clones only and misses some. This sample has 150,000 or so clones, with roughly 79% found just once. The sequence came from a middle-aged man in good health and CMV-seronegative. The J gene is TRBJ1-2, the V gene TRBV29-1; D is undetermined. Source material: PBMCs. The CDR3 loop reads CSVEPGDYGYTF. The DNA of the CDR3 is TGCAGCGTTGAACCGGGAGACTATGGCTACACCTTC.